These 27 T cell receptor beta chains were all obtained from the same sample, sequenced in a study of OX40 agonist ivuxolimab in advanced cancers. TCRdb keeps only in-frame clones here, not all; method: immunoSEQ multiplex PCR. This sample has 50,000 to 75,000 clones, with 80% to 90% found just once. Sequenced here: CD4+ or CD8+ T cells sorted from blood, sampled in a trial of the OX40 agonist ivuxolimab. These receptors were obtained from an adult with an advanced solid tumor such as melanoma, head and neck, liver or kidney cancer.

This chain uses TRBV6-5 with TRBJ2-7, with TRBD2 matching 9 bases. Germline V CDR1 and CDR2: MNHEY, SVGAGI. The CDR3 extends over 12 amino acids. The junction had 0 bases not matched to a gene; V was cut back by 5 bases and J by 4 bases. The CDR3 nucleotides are TGTGCCAGCAGTCTAGCGGGATACGAGCAGTACTTC. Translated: CASSLAGYEQYF.

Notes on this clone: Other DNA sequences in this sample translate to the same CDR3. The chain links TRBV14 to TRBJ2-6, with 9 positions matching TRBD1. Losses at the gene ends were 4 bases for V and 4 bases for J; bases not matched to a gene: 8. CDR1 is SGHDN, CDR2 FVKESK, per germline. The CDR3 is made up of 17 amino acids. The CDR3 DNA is TGTGCCAGCAGCCCCAGGGACAGGGTGGCCGGGGCCAACGTCCTGACTTTC. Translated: CASSPRDRVAGANVLTF.

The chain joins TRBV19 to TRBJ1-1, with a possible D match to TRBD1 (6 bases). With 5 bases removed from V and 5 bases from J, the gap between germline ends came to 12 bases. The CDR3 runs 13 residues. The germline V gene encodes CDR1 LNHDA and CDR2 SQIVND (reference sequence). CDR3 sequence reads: CASSGGGRTEAFF. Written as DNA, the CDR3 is TGTGCCAGTAGTGGAGGGGGGCGGACTGAAGCTTTCTTT.

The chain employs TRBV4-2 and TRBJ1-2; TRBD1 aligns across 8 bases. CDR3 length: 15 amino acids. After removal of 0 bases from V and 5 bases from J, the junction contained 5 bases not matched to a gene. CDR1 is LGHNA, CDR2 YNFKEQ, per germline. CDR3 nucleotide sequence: TGTGCCAGCAGCCAAGAGGCGTGGGACAGGTATGGCTACACCTTC. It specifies CASSQEAWDRYGYTF.

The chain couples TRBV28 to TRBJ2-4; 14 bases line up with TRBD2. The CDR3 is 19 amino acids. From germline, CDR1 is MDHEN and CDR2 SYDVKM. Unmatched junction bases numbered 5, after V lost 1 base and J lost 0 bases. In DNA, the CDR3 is TGTGCCAGCAGTTTATCCGGACTAGCGGGGGGCCTAGCCAAAAACATTCAGTACTTC. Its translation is CASSLSGLAGGLAKNIQYF.

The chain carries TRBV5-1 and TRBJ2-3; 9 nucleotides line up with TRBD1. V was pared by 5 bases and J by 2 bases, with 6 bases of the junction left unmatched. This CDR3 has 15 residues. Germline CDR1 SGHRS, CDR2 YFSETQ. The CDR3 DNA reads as TGCGCCAGCAGTTCCGGACAGGGGATCACAGATACGCAGTATTTT. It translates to CASSSGQGITDTQYF.

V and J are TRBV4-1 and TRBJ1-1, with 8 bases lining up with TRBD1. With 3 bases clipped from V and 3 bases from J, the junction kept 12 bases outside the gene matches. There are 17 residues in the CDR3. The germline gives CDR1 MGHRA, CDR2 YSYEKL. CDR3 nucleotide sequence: TGCGCCAGCAGCCACGCCGGGACAGGCCCTCGGGACACTGAAGCTTTCTTT. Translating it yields CASSHAGTGPRDTEAFF.

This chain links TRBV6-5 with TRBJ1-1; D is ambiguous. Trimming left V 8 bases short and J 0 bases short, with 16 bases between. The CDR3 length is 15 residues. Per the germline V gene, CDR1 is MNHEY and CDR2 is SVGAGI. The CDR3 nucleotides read TGTGCCAGCCGCAACCTCGACGGGTTGAACACTGAAGCTTTCTTT. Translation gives CASRNLDGLNTEAFF.

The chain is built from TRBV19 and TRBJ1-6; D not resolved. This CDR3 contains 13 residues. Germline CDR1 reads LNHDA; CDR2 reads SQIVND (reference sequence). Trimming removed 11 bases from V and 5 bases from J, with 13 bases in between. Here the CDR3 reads CASRSTNNSPLHF. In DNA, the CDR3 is TGTGCCTCGCGTAGTACGAATAATTCACCCCTCCACTTT.

CDR3 sequence reads: CASSFAGEQYF. Written as DNA, the CDR3 is TGTGCCAGCAGTTTCGCTGGAGAGCAGTACTTC. V and J are TRBV27 and TRBJ2-7; D is undetermined. The CDR3 runs to 11 residues. Trimming removed 3 bases from V and 7 bases from J, with 7 bases in between. Looked up from germline, CDR1 is MNHEY and CDR2 is SMNVEV (reference sequence).

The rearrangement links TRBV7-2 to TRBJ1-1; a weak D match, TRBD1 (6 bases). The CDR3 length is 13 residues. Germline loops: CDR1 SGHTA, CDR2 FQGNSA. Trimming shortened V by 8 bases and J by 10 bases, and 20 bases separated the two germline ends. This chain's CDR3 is CASGPDRRQRAFF. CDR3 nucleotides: TGTGCCAGCGGCCCCGACAGGCGTCAACGAGCTTTCTTT.

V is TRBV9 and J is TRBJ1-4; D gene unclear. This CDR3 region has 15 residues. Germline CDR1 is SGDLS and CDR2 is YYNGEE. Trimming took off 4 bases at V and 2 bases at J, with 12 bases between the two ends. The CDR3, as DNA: TGTGCCAGCAGCCCCTCTGTAGCTACTAATGAAAAACTGTTTTTT. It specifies CASSPSVATNEKLFF. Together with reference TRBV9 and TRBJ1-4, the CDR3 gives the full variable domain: DSGVTQTPKHLITATGQRVTLRCSPRSGDLSVYWYQQSLDQGLQFLIQYYNGEERAKGNILERFSAQQFPDLHSELNLSSLELGDSALYFCASSPSVATNEKLFFGSGTQLSVL.

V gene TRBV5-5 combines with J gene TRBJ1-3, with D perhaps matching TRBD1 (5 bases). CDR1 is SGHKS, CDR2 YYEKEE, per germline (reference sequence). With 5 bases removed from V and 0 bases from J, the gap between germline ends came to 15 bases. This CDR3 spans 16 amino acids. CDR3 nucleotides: TGTGCCAGCAGGGAAGGGACTCGCCTCTCTGGAAACACCATATATTTT. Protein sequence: CASREGTRLSGNTIYF.

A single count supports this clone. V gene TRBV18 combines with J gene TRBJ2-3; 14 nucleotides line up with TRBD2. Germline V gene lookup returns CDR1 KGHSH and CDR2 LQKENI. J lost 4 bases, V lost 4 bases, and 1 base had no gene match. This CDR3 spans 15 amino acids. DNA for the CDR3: TGTGCCAGCTCACTGGGACTAGCGGGGGCAGATACGCAGTATTTT. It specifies CASSLGLAGADTQYF.

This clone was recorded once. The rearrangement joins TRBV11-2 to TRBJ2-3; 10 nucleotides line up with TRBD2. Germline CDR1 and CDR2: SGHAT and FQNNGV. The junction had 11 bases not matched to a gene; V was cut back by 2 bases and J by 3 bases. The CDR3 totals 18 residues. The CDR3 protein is CASSLRASGGTGTDTQYF. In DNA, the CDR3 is TGTGCCAGCAGCTTACGGGCTAGCGGGGGAACGGGTACAGATACGCAGTATTTT.

DNA of the CDR3: TGTGCCAGCAGTTTGGACAGATCCTACGAGCAGTACTTC. This gives the protein CASSLDRSYEQYF. This chain uses TRBV27 with TRBJ2-7; D may be TRBD1 (6 bases). This CDR3 has 13 amino acids. Per germline, CDR1 MNHEY and CDR2 SMNVEV (reference sequence). Trimming cost V 3 bases and J 1 base, with 7 bases left between them.

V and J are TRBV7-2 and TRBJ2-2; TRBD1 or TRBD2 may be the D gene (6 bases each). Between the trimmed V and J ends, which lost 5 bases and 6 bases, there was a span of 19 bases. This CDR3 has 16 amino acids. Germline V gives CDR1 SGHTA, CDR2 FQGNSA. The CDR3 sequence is CASSQGGGGLAGELFF. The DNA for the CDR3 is TGTGCCAGCAGCCAGGGAGGTGGGGGCCTGGCCGGGGAGCTGTTTTTT.

CDR3 sequence (DNA): TGTGCCAGCAGTGATCTAGGACTGAAGAACACCGGGGAGCTGTTTTTT. This codes for CASSDLGLKNTGELFF. The genes are TRBV2 and TRBJ2-2; possibly TRBD2 for D (5 bases). Trimming removed 3 bases at V and 1 base at J, with 12 bases between. The CDR3 length is 16 residues. The V gene's germline CDR1 is SNHLY and CDR2 FYNNEI.

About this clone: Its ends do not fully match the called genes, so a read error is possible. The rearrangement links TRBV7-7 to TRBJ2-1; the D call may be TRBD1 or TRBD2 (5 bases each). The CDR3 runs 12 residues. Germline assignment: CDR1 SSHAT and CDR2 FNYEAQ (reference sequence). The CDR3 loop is CASSRGVGEQFF. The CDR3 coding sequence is TGTGCTAGCAGTAGAGGGGTTGGTGAGCAGTTCTTC.

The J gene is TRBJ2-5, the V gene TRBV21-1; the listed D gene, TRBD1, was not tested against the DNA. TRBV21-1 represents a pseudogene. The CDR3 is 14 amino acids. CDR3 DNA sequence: TGTGCCAGCAAACCCGGCAGGGCCCAAGAGACCCAGTACTTC. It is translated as CASKPGRAQETQYF.

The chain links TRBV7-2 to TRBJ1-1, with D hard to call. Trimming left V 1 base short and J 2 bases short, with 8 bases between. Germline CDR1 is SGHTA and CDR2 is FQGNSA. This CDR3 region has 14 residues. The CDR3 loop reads CASSLGAVNTEAFF. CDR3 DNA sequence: TGTGCCAGCAGCTTAGGGGCAGTCAACACTGAAGCTTTCTTT.

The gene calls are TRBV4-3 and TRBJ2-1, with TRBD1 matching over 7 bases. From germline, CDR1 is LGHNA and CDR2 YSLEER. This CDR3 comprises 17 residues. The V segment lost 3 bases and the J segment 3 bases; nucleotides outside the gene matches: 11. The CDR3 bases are TGCGCCAGCAGCCACGATAGAGGGACAGCGGACTACAATGAGCAGTTCTTC. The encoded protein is CASSHDRGTADYNEQFF.

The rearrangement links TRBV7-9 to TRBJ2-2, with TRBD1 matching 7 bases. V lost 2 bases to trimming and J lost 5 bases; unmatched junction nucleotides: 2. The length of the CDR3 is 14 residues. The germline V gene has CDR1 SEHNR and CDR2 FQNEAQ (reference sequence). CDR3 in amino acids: CASSLFRGTGELFF. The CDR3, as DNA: TGTGCCAGCAGCTTATTCAGGGGGACCGGGGAGCTGTTTTTT.

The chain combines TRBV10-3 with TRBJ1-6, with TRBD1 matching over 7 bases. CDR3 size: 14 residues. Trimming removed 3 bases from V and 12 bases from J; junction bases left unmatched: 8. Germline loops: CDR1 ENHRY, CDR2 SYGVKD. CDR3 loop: CAISEVGGAEPLHF. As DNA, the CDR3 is TGTGCCATCAGTGAAGTAGGGGGCGCGGAACCCCTCCACTTT.

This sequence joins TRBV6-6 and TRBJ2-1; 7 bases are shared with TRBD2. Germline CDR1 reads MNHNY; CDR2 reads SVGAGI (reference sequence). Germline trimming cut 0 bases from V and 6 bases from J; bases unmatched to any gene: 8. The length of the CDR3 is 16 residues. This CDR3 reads CASSYSSTSLANEQFF. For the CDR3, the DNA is TGTGCCAGCAGTTACTCCTCGACTAGCTTGGCCAATGAGCAGTTCTTC.

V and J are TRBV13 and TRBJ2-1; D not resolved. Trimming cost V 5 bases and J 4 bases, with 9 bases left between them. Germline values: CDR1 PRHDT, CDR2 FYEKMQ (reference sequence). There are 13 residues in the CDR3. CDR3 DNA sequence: TGTGCCAGCAGCCTGACTCGGTACAATGAGCAGTTCTTC. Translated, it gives CASSLTRYNEQFF.

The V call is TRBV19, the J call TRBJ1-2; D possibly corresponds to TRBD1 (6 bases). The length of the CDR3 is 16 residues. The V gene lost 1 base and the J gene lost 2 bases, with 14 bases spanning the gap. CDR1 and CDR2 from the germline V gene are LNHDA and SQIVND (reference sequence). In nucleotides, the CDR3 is TGTGCCAGTAGTATAGGAGCTCGGGGGCCGAACTATGGCTACACCTTC. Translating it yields CASSIGARGPNYGYTF.